This T cell receptor (beta chain) was found in a study of beta chain features in type 1 diabetes. Study details: Cell yields, gender and age were comparable in patients and healthy donors.

What was sequenced were expressed TCRB transcripts, since all of the isolated RNA had been reverse transcribed. TCRdb's table, derived via immunoSEQ multiplex PCR, lists solely in-frame clones and lacks some. The sample lists under 300,000 clones, 27% occurring once. Points on this clone: The antigen is unknown.

Study findings and constraints: Naive, central memory and regulatory TCRB repertoires appeared more similar among patients than healthy donors. A possible short-template PCR bias applies equally to patients and controls.

This CDR3 region has 16 residues. With 5 bases removed from V and 0 bases from J, the gap between germline ends came to 16 bases. Germline lookup yields CDR1 SEHNR and CDR2 FQNEAQ (reference sequence). The material sequenced was central memory CD4+ T cells from blood. V and J are TRBV7-9 and TRBJ1-1, with a weak D call TRBD1 (5 bases). The sequence was obtained from a young man in good health. CDR3 bases: TGTGCCAGCAGCCCTACAGGTGACTTAATGAACACTGAAGCTTTCTTT. Amino acids: CASSPTGDLMNTEAFF. The variable domain in full, completed from reference TRBV7-9 and TRBJ1-1, reads DTGVSQNPRHKITKRGQNVTFRCDPISEHNRLYWYRQTLGQGPEFLTYFQNEAQLEKSRLLSDRFSAERPKGSFSTLEIQRTEQGDSAMYLCASSPTGDLMNTEAFFGQGTRLTVV.